The entry that follows covers one T cell receptor (beta chain) sequence. The antigen is not known. Trimming took off 6 bases at V and 2 bases at J, with 16 bases between the two ends. The CDR3 loop spans 15 amino acids. Germline assignment: CDR1 LGHNT and CDR2 FRNRAP. It was with 60 Vbeta and 13 Jbeta primers that the PCR ran. Repertoires were generated with immunoSEQ multiplex PCR, while TCRdb's copy carries only in-frame clones and drops some. The sample carries 79,000 or so clones, roughly two thirds recorded once. The source of the sample is a study of cytomegalovirus exposure and HLA in healthy donors. About the research overall: Among roughly 190 million T cells, an earlier analysis found roughly 110 million unique TCR beta sequences. Study findings and constraints: Follow-up analysis seemed to connect common viral pathogens with several of the most significant clusters identified. CMV antigen specificity was confirmed in vitro for three CMV-associated chains. A later analysis showed TCR association rates differing by HLA locus, peaking at DRB1 and lowest at HLA-C.

The receptor was derived from a woman aged 40 to 55 in good health and CMV-seropositive. This chain links TRBV12-5 with TRBJ2-5; D might be TRBD1 (8 bases). The sequenced material came from PBMCs. Here the CDR3 DNA reads TGTGCTAGTGGGTATCACAGGGGGGGACAAGAGACCCAGTACTTC. Its protein product is CASGYHRGGQETQYF.